One sample yielded the 8 T cell receptor beta chains listed below, sequenced in a study of CD8 T cells in Susac syndrome. Random hexamers were used to reverse transcribe the RNA input (0.5 to 1 ug). TCRdb ran MiXCR on the immunoSEQ multiplex PCR reads and lists one entry per CDR3 protein. The profile shows around 80,000 distinct CDR3 sequences, roughly 95% of them singletons. Sequencing used CD8+ T cells from PBMCs. The receptors shown here come from a human donor with Susac syndrome.

This clonotype was observed a handful of times. CDR3 residues: CASSYNYEQYF. CDR3 nucleotide sequence: TGTGCCAGCAGTTACAACTACGAGCAGTACTTC. The V call is TRBV6-2 or TRBV6-3, the J call TRBJ2-7; D unresolved. Germline V gene data show CDR1 as MNHEY and CDR2 as SVGEGT. V lost 2 bases to trimming and J lost 3 bases, with 2 bases between them. The CDR3 runs to 11 residues.

The rearrangement uses TRBV4-3 and TRBJ1-1; D gene unclear. Per the germline V gene, CDR1 is LGHNA and CDR2 is YSLEER. The CDR3 covers 14 residues. V shed 3 bases and J shed 2 bases, with 10 bases lying between them. CDR3 coding DNA: TGCGCCAGCAGCCACAAGATAGGTAACACTGAAGCTTTCTTT. The encoded protein is CASSHKIGNTEAFF.

V usage is TRBV20-1 and J usage is TRBJ1-1; 8 bases agree with TRBD1. Germline V gene lookup returns CDR1 DFQATT and CDR2 SNEGSKA (reference sequence). With V trimmed by 0 bases and J by 5 bases, 5 bases remained unmatched. This CDR3 comprises 14 residues. CDR3 nucleotide sequence: TGCAGTGCTAGAGATCTCGACAGGGGTACTGAAGCTTTCTTT. Amino acid sequence: CSARDLDRGTEAFF.

This clonotype appeared once. The chain is built from TRBV20-1 and TRBJ2-5, with 9 bases fitting TRBD2. The CDR3 loop spans 13 amino acids. Germline CDR1 and CDR2: DFQATT and SNEGSKA (reference sequence). V lost 5 bases, J lost 0 bases, and 1 base stayed unmatched. CDR3 DNA: TGCAGTGCTGGACTAGCGTACCAAGAGACCCAGTACTTC. It yields the protein CSAGLAYQETQYF.

The rearrangement links TRBV7-9 to TRBJ2-7; TRBD1 is a possible D gene (5 bases). This CDR3 is built from 14 residues. Per germline, CDR1 SEHNR and CDR2 FQNEAQ (reference sequence). V was pared by 5 bases and J by 2 bases, with 13 bases between. The CDR3 spells CASSPRTRPYEQYF. For the CDR3, the DNA is TGTGCCAGCAGCCCCAGGACAAGGCCCTACGAGCAGTACTTC.

V is TRBV5-6 and J is TRBJ1-2; 10 bases align to TRBD1. The germline V gene encodes CDR1 SGHDT and CDR2 YYEEEE. After removal of 4 bases from V and 8 bases from J, the junction contained 8 bases not matched to a gene. The CDR3 extends over 14 amino acids. The CDR3 nucleotides are TGTGCCAGCAGCCTTCGGACAGGGGGGGGCGGCTACACCTTC. It translates to CASSLRTGGGGYTF.

The chain employs TRBV6-5 and TRBJ1-1, with TRBD1 as a possible D gene (6 bases). The CDR3 has 11 amino acids. V shed 6 bases and J shed 9 bases, with 11 bases lying between them. The V gene's germline CDR1 is MNHEY and CDR2 SVGAGI. The CDR3 region is CASRTGTQAFF. CDR3 nucleotides: TGTGCCAGCAGGACCGGGACACAAGCTTTCTTT.

V gene TRBV12-3 or TRBV12-4 combines with J gene TRBJ2-1; either TRBD1 or TRBD2 may supply D (5 bases each). The CDR3 is made up of 17 amino acids. V lost 8 bases to trimming and J lost 0 bases, with 20 bases between them. CDR3 in DNA: TGTGCCAGCGTCCGCTCGGGGCCCTCCTTCTCCTACAATGAGCAGTTCTTC. Amino acid sequence: CASVRSGPSFSYNEQFF.